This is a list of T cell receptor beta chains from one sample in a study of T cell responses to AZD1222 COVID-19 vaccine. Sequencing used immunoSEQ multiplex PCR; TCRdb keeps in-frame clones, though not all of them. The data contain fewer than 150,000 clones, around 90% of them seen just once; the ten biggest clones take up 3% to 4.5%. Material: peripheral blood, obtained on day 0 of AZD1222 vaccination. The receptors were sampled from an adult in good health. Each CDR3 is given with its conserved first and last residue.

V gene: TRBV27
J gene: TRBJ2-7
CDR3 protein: CASSGTSRPYEQYF

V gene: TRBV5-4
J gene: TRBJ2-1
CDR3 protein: CASSGYGLAVTYNEQFF

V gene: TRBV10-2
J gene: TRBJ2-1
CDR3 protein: CASSASGSGNEQFF

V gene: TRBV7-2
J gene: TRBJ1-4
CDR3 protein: CASSPRAGGGEKLFF

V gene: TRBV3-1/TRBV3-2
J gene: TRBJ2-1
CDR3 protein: CASSPTSGVYNEQFF

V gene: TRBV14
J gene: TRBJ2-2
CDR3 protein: CASSQDAEAIVGEVGELFF

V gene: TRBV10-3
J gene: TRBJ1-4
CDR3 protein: CAISLTGSAEKLFF

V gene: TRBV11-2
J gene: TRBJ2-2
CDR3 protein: CATRLAGRGRTGELFF

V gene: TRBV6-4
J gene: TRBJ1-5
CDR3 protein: CASSNVGGGQPQHF

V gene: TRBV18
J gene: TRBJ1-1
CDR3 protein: CASSPARAKNTEAFF

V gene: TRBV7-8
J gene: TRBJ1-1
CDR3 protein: CASLRTVGGTEAFF

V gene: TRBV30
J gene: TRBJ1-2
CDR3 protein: CAWSPGNYGYTF

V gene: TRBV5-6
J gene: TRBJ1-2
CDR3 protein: CASSTPMGPNYGYTF

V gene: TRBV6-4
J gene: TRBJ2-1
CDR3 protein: CASSDEAGGYNEQFF

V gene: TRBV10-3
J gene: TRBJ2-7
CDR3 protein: CAIRDSDRGGMDEQYF

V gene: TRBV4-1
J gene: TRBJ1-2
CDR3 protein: CASSQTGYNGYTF

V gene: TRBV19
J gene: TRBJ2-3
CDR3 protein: CASSIVQSTDTQYF

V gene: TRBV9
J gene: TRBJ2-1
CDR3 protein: CASSSGSSYNEQFF

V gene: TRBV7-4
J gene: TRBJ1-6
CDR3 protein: CASSSPPSPSSYNSPLHF

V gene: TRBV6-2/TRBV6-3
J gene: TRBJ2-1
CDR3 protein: CASSYSEGYNEQFF

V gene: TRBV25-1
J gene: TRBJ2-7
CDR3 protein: CASSTTYEQYF

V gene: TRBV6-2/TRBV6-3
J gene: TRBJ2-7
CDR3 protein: CASRPDSFGDYEQYF

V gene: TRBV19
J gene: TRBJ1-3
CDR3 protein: CASTTEPSGNTIYF

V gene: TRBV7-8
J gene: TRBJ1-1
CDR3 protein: CASSLALLSDPRAAFF

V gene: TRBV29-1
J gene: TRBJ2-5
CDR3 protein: CSVELAQETQYF

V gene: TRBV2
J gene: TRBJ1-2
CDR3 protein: CASSAVGASGYTF

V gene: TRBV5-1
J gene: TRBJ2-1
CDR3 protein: CASSWPGTSGRAHNEQFF

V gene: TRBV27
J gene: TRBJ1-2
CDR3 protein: CASSPRRVPNYGYTF

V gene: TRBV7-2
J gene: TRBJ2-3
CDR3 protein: CASSSSVGGSTDTQYF

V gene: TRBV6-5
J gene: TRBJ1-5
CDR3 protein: CASSPEGDQPQHF

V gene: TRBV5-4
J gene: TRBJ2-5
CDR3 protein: CASSLAETSGETQYF

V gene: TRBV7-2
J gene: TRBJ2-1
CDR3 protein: CASSLGWVDEQFF

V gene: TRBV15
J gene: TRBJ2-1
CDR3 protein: CATSREGANNEQFF

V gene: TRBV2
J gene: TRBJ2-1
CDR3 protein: CASSERLAGHYNEQFF

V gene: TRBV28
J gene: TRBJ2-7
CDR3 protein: CASSFPPSGRNSYEQYF

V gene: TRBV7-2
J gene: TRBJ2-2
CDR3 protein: CASTSPGSGELFF

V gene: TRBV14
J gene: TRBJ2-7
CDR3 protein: CASSQGPGTRVQYF

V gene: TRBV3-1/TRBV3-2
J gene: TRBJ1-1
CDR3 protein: CASSLRVRDTEAFF

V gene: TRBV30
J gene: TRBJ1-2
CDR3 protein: CAWVAGGAGMDGYTF

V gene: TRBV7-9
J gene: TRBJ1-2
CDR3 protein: CASSFGGTFYGYTF

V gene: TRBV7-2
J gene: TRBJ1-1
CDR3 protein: CASSPTLGRLDMNTEAFF

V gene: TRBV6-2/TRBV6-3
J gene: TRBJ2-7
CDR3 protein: CASSQAYEQYF

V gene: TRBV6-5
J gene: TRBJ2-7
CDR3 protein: CASSYSPAFSYEQYF

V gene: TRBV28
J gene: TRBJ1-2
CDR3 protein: CASIRTGGGYGYTF

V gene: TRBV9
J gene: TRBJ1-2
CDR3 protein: CASSVGRGRDYGYTF

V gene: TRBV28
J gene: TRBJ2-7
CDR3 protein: CASSLPSGNYEQYF

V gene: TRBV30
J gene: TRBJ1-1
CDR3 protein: CAWSPGAGTEAFF

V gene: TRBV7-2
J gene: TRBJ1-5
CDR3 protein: CASSLDLGRADSNQPQHF

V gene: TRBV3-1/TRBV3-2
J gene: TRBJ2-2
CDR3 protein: CASSQRVAGGPSTGELFF

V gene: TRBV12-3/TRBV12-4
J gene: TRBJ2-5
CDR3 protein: CASRTGFGETQYF

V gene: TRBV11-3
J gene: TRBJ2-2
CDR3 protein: CASSLTGSLTGELFF

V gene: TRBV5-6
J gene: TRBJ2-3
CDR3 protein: CASSWGTDTQYF